The 28 T cell receptor beta chains in this list originate from one sample, sequenced in a study of PD-L1 blockade in urothelial cancer (dated by TCRdb to the late 2010s). Explained via the paper, the time point label denotes: peripheral blood 6 weeks after treatment start. The method was the immunoSEQ multiplex PCR assay. TCRdb took this table from immuneACCESS and kept in-frame rearrangements with V and J called. Such tables lack part of the clones; where checked against another copy, unresolved V genes explain under half of the gap, and the rest is unexplained. The sample yields roughly 100,000 clones; around four fifths were counted once. Of the sample, under 10% is held by the ten largest clones. Sequenced material: PBMCs, taken around atezolizumab (anti-PD-L1) treatment. The source of these receptors is a man in his 70s with urothelial cancer.

Note on this clone: Mismatch with germline at one junction end may stem from a read error. This sequence joins TRBV15 and TRBJ2-1, with a possible D match to TRBD1 (5 bases). The length of the CDR3 is 12 residues. Germline values: CDR1 LNHNV, CDR2 YYDKDF (reference sequence). The CDR3 is CATSRDQGIRIF. As DNA, the CDR3 is TGTGCCACCAGCAGAGATCAGGGTATCCGGATCTTC.

The genes are TRBV21-1 and TRBJ2-7; the table calls TRBD1, which could not be checked here. TRBV21-1 is tagged as a pseudogene. This CDR3 comprises 20 residues. The CDR3 here is CASSDVSVGTGGCSPYEQYF. In DNA, the CDR3 is TGTGCCAGCAGCGATGTTTCAGTCGGGACAGGGGGCTGTTCTCCCTACGAGCAGTACTTC.

The sample holds a few counts of this clone. The gene calls are TRBV2 and TRBJ2-5, with a possible D match to TRBD2 (6 bases). The V and J ends lost 6 bases and 3 bases respectively, with 14 bases between them. Germline V gives CDR1 SNHLY, CDR2 FYNNEI. This CDR3 region has 14 residues. CDR3 bases: TGTGCCAGCAGCCCAGGAGTAGCGGAAGAGACCCAGTACTTC. It codes for CASSPGVAEETQYF.

The chain recombines TRBV5-1 with TRBJ2-3, with 7 bases lining up with TRBD2. Germline-derived CDR1 and CDR2 are SGHRS and YFSETQ. After removal of 0 bases from V and 0 bases from J, the junction contained 4 bases not matched to a gene. The length of the CDR3 is 16 residues. CDR3 DNA: TGCGCCAGCAGCTTGGCCGTCGGGGGGAGCACAGATACGCAGTATTTT. It is translated as CASSLAVGGSTDTQYF.

The V and J genes are TRBV19 and TRBJ1-3, with 8 bases that match TRBD1. CDR1 and CDR2 (germline): LNHDA, SQIVND (reference sequence). The V and J ends lost 1 base and 0 bases, in that order; junction bases with no gene match: 2. This CDR3 spans 16 amino acids. The CDR3 DNA is TGTGCCAGTAGTATAGGGACAGGGAGCTCTGGAAACACCATATATTTT. This translates into CASSIGTGSSGNTIYF.

This chain uses TRBV7-2 with TRBJ2-5, with D unclear. Germline V lookup: CDR1 SGHTA, CDR2 FQGNSA. The CDR3 has 13 residues. Trimming left V 5 bases short and J 4 bases short, with 11 bases between. CDR3 in amino acids: CASSPAGLETQYF. The CDR3 coding sequence is TGTGCCAGCAGCCCCGCTGGGCTAGAGACCCAGTACTTC.

CDR3 amino acids: CASSWPSGRRSTDTQYF. CDR3 bases: TGTGCCAGCAGCTGGCCTAGCGGGAGGCGTAGCACAGATACGCAGTATTTT. The chain links TRBV11-3 to TRBJ2-3, with TRBD2 identical over 11 bases. Germline-derived CDR1 and CDR2 are SGHNT and YENEEA. V dropped 4 bases and J dropped 0; count of bases not matched to a gene: 6. This CDR3 contains 17 residues.

The chain carries TRBV11-2 and TRBJ2-7, with a possible D match to TRBD2 (5 bases). From germline, CDR1 is SGHAT and CDR2 FQNNGV. The length of the CDR3 is 13 residues. Trimming pared 6 bases from V and 3 bases from J, leaving 12 bases between. CDR3 DNA sequence: TGTGCCAGCAGTTGGACCCGGGACTACGAGCAGTACTTC. Its translation is CASSWTRDYEQYF.

The rearrangement links TRBV14 to TRBJ1-2; perhaps TRBD1 as D (6 bases). The germline CDR1 and CDR2 sequences are SGHDN and FVKESK. V dropped 2 bases and J dropped 10 bases, with 8 bases sitting between them. The CDR3 is made up of 11 amino acids. In DNA, the CDR3 is TGTGCCAGCAGCCAATGGGGGCCCTACACCTTC. This gives the protein CASSQWGPYTF.

This clone was observed a few times. The V call is TRBV7-9, the J call TRBJ2-7, with 9 nucleotides matching TRBD1. The V gene's germline CDR1 is SEHNR and CDR2 FQNEAQ (reference sequence). V shed 4 bases, J shed 2 bases, and the junction held 9 bases outside the gene matches. CDR3 length equals 16 residues. CDR3 coding DNA: TGTGCCAGCAGCTCCCAACCGGGACAGGGTCCCTACGAGCAGTACTTC. Its protein is CASSSQPGQGPYEQYF.

This sequence joins TRBV11-2 and TRBJ2-1; 12 bases agree with TRBD2. V was clipped by 8 bases and J by 5 bases; unmatched bases: 13. The germline gives CDR1 SGHAT, CDR2 FQNNGV. The CDR3 totals 17 residues. The CDR3 sequence: CASGLSGASGRDNEQFF. The CDR3 DNA follows: TGTGCCAGCGGCCTATCCGGCGCTAGCGGGAGGGACAATGAGCAGTTCTTC.

This clone was observed a few times. The J gene is TRBJ2-7, the V gene TRBV2; D unresolved. This CDR3 is 12 amino acids long. CDR1 SNHLY and CDR2 FYNNEI come from the germline V gene. V was trimmed by 3 bases and J by 3 bases, leaving 6 bases between them. The chain's CDR3 is CASSERIYEQYF. CDR3 nucleotides: TGTGCCAGCAGTGAGAGGATCTACGAGCAGTACTTC.

V usage is TRBV19 and J usage is TRBJ1-3, with TRBD1 matching over 7 bases. Germline V gene lookup returns CDR1 LNHDA and CDR2 SQIVND (reference sequence). After removal of 6 bases from V and 0 bases from J, the junction contained 2 bases not matched to a gene. This CDR3 is 14 amino acids long. This CDR3 reads CASRPGGSGNTIYF. CDR3 bases: TGTGCCAGTAGACCAGGGGGCTCTGGAAACACCATATATTTT.

The genes are TRBV4-2 and TRBJ2-1; TRBD2 aligns across 16 bases. Looked up from germline, CDR1 is LGHNA and CDR2 is YNFKEQ. The junction had 4 bases not matched to a gene; V was cut back by 4 bases and J by 10 bases. This CDR3 spans 15 amino acids. The CDR3 DNA follows: TGTGCCAGCAGCCGAGGGACTAGCGGGGGGGGAGAGCAGTTCTTC. Protein: CASSRGTSGGGEQFF.

The gene calls are TRBV11-3 and TRBJ2-2, with 10 bases that match TRBD2. Germline V gene lookup returns CDR1 SGHNT and CDR2 YENEEA. The CDR3 runs to 16 residues. V was pared by 1 base and J by 3 bases, with 2 bases of the junction left unmatched. The CDR3 spells CASSLVAGGYTGELFF. The CDR3 DNA sequence: TGTGCCAGCAGCTTAGTAGCGGGGGGTTACACCGGGGAGCTGTTTTTT.

The chain uses TRBV6-5 and TRBJ1-1; a weak D match, TRBD1 (5 bases). In germline, CDR1 is MNHEY, CDR2 SVGAGI. Trimming left V 0 bases short and J 10 bases short, with 15 bases between. The CDR3 length is 14 residues. Here the CDR3 DNA reads TGTGCCAGCAGTTACTCCTCGGCGGGGGAAGTAGCTTTCTTT. As protein: CASSYSSAGEVAFF.

The chain links TRBV7-6 to TRBJ2-1; no reliable D call. V gave up 2 bases and J gave up 5 bases, with 7 bases separating them. Germline V gene lookup returns CDR1 SGHVS and CDR2 FNYEAQ. The CDR3 sequence is 13 residues long. The CDR3 sequence: CASSLSVNNEQFF. DNA of the CDR3: TGTGCCAGCAGCTTAAGCGTGAACAATGAGCAGTTCTTC.

About this clone itself: One junction end disagrees with the germline gene, perhaps due to a read error. The V and J genes are TRBV5-6 and TRBJ2-7; D gene uncertain. CDR1 and CDR2 (germline): SGHDT, YYEEEE. This CDR3 is built from 11 residues. The CDR3 is CAGSIYDEQYF. CDR3 nucleotides: TGTGCCGGCAGCATCTATGACGAGCAGTACTTC.

This clone appeared a few times. The chain has TRBV19 and TRBJ2-6, with 7 positions matching TRBD2. This CDR3 contains 14 residues. V was clipped by 7 bases and J by 4 bases; unmatched bases: 4. CDR1 and CDR2 from the germline V gene are LNHDA and SQIVND (reference sequence). The CDR3 region has the DNA TGTGCCAGTACCGGGGGGTCCGGGGCCAACGTCCTGACTTTC. This codes for CASTGGSGANVLTF.

The genes are TRBV6-5 and TRBJ2-7; D may be TRBD2 (5 bases). V lost 7 bases and J 2 bases, leaving 18 bases between the germline ends. The CDR3 spans 15 residues. Germline V gives CDR1 MNHEY, CDR2 SVGAGI. The CDR3 nucleotides are TGTGCCAGCACCCTAAAGACTACCGCCGCCTACGAGCAGTACTTC. It translates to CASTLKTTAAYEQYF.

This sequence joins TRBV7-8 and TRBJ1-1, with 7 positions matching TRBD1. Germline trimming cut 0 bases from V and 2 bases from J; bases unmatched to any gene: 6. The CDR3 runs to 16 residues. Germline CDR1 SGHVS, CDR2 FQNEAQ. The chain's CDR3 is CASSLAPGTVNTEAFF. CDR3 in DNA: TGTGCCAGCAGCTTAGCACCCGGGACAGTCAACACTGAAGCTTTCTTT.

This clone appeared once. V and J are TRBV18 and TRBJ1-4, with TRBD1 matching over 9 bases. The V and J ends lost 6 bases and 8 bases, in that order; junction bases with no gene match: 7. Germline V gene sequence: CDR1 KGHSH, CDR2 LQKENI. The CDR3 consists of 14 residues. CDR3 amino acids: CASSPAGTGEKLFF. The CDR3 nucleotides are TGTGCCAGCTCGCCCGCCGGGACAGGGGAAAAACTGTTTTTT. The full variable domain, in which reference TRBV18 and TRBJ1-4 provide the parts outside the CDR3, is NAGVMQNPRHLVRRRGQEARLRCSPMKGHSHVYWYRQLPEEGLKFMVYLQKENIIDESGMPKERFSAEFPKEGPSILRIQQVVRGDSAAYFCASSPAGTGEKLFFGSGTQLSVL.

The V and J genes are TRBV19 and TRBJ1-2, with 8 positions matching TRBD1. This CDR3 contains 14 residues. J was trimmed by 8 bases and V by 4 bases; bases with no gene match: 9. The germline V gene encodes CDR1 LNHDA and CDR2 SQIVND (reference sequence). In DNA form, the CDR3 reads TGTGCCAGTAGTACCACCGGGACAGGAAAGGGCTACACCTTC. Encoded protein: CASSTTGTGKGYTF.

The gene calls are TRBV7-2 and TRBJ1-5, with 8 bases that match TRBD1. The CDR3 is made up of 14 amino acids. With V trimmed by 3 bases and J by 5 bases, 3 bases remained unmatched. Germline CDR1 is SGHTA and CDR2 is FQGNSA. CDR3 loop: CASSFQGAYQPQHF. In nucleotides, the CDR3 is TGTGCCAGCAGCTTTCAGGGGGCCTATCAGCCCCAGCATTTT.

This clone showed up just once. The genes are TRBV2 and TRBJ2-5, with 9 bases lining up with TRBD2. The trim removed 4 bases at V and 3 bases at J, leaving 3 bases unmatched. Germline values: CDR1 SNHLY, CDR2 FYNNEI. The CDR3 is 14 residues long. CDR3 protein: CASSVSSGKETQYF. In nucleotides, the CDR3 is TGTGCCAGCAGTGTTTCTAGCGGGAAAGAGACCCAGTACTTC.

V gene TRBV5-1 combines with J gene TRBJ2-6; 7 bases match TRBD1. CDR3 length: 15 residues. Germline trimming cut 7 bases from V and 0 bases from J; bases unmatched to any gene: 4. Germline CDR1 SGHRS, CDR2 YFSETQ. In DNA, the CDR3 is TGCGCCAGCGGGACAGTAAGCTCTGGGGCCAACGTCCTGACTTTC. This sequence encodes CASGTVSSGANVLTF.

The chain combines TRBV11-2 with TRBJ2-1, with a weak D call TRBD2 (6 bases). The CDR3 totals 14 residues. Germline CDR1 reads SGHAT; CDR2 reads FQNNGV. The V end lost 0 bases, the J end lost 10 bases, and 13 bases lay between the germline ends. The CDR3 protein is CASSLEPSAGEQFF. The CDR3, as DNA: TGTGCCAGCAGCTTAGAGCCCTCGGCGGGGGAGCAGTTCTTC.

This clone was counted once. The chain couples TRBV5-4 to TRBJ2-3, with 8 nucleotides matching TRBD2. V shed 4 bases, J shed 1 base, and the junction held 5 bases outside the gene matches. The CDR3 has 15 amino acids. Germline CDR1 SGHNT, CDR2 YYREEE (reference sequence). The DNA of the CDR3 is TGTGCCAGCAGCCCCGGGGGGGTGCGCACAGATACGCAGTATTTT. Protein product: CASSPGGVRTDTQYF.